The rows below give T cell receptor beta chains drawn from one sample of a study of beta chain features in type 1 diabetes. Clones were sequenced by immunoSEQ multiplex PCR, and TCRdb holds only the in-frame ones, with some missing. The sample consists of 970,000 or so clones, 17% of them appearing once. Sequenced: naive CD4+ T cells from blood. These receptor sequences come from a woman between 18 and 29 years old in good health. Each CDR3 is given with its conserved first and last residue. The order of the fields is CDR3 protein, CDR3 DNA, D gene, V gene, J gene, clone size. The D gene is left open where the match is weak. Rows may omit the clone size; those that give it use once, few, many or a size class.

CDR3: CASSDTYGYNEQFF
DNA: TGTGCCAGCTCCGACACATACGGCTACAATGAGCAGTTCTTC
D: -
V: TRBV18
J: TRBJ2-1
size: -

CDR3: CASRGGRAPQETQYF
DNA: TGTGCCAGCAGGGGAGGGAGGGCCCCACAAGAGACCCAGTACTTC
D: TRBD2
V: TRBV5-4
J: TRBJ2-5
size: -

CDR3: CASSLGAGVTDTQYF
DNA: TGTGCCAGCAGCTTAGGAGCCGGGGTCACAGATACGCAGTATTTT
D: -
V: TRBV7-3
J: TRBJ2-3
size: -

CDR3: CASSLGGRTYEQYF
DNA: TGTGCCAGCAGCTTGGGAGGCAGGACCTACGAGCAGTACTTC
D: -
V: TRBV5-4
J: TRBJ2-7
size: few

CDR3: CASSWVQGSHSGANVLTF
DNA: TGTGCCAGCAGCTGGGTCCAGGGGTCTCATTCTGGGGCCAACGTCCTGACTTTC
D: -
V: TRBV7-9
J: TRBJ2-6
size: few

CDR3: CASSFREVAGNIQYF
DNA: TGTGCCAGCAGCTTCCGCGAGGTGGCAGGGAACATTCAGTACTTC
D: -
V: TRBV7-9
J: TRBJ2-4
size: -

CDR3: CASSLALQETQYF
DNA: TGTGCCAGCAGCTTGGCCTTGCAAGAGACCCAGTACTTC
D: -
V: TRBV5-6
J: TRBJ2-5
size: -

CDR3: CATPGQGDRGSSYNEQFF
DNA: TGTGCCACCCCCGGACAGGGCGATCGGGGGAGCTCCTACAATGAGCAGTTCTTC
D: TRBD1
V: TRBV27
J: TRBJ2-1
size: -

CDR3: CASSYSAGTNEQFF
DNA: TGTGCCAGCAGTTACTCGGCAGGGACGAATGAGCAGTTCTTC
D: -
V: TRBV6-5
J: TRBJ2-1
size: few

CDR3: CASSLSLENYNEQFF
DNA: TGTGCCAGCAGCTTATCACTAGAGAACTACAATGAGCAGTTCTTC
D: -
V: TRBV7-2
J: TRBJ2-1
size: few

CDR3: CASSYSNEQFF
DNA: TGTGCCAGCAGTTATTCGAATGAGCAGTTCTTC
D: -
V: TRBV2
J: TRBJ2-1
size: few

CDR3: CASRLTSGGYNEQFF
DNA: TGTGCAAGTCGATTGACTAGCGGAGGATACAATGAGCAGTTCTTC
D: -
V: TRBV12-2
J: TRBJ2-1
size: few

CDR3: CASSSRPSSLGYNEQFF
DNA: TGTGCCAGCAGCTCTCGACCATCATCCCTTGGATACAATGAGCAGTTCTTC
D: -
V: TRBV7-2
J: TRBJ2-1
size: -

CDR3: CASTRVGTTTGELFF
DNA: TGTGCCAGCACCCGAGTTGGGACAACCACCGGGGAGCTGTTTTTT
D: -
V: TRBV2
J: TRBJ2-2
size: few

CDR3: CASSLVYRGTHYEQYF
DNA: TGTGCCAGCAGCTTAGTATACAGGGGTACCCACTACGAGCAGTACTTC
D: TRBD1
V: TRBV7-6
J: TRBJ2-7
size: -

CDR3: CATSRDSDRAGETQYF
DNA: TGTGCCACCAGCAGAGATTCGGACAGGGCGGGAGAGACCCAGTACTTC
D: TRBD1
V: TRBV15
J: TRBJ2-5
size: -

CDR3: CASSPGGSYNEQFF
DNA: TGTGCCAGCAGCCCAGGAGGCTCCTACAATGAGCAGTTCTTC
D: -
V: TRBV7-2
J: TRBJ2-1
size: few

CDR3: CASTGTDSNYGYTF
DNA: TGTGCCAGCACCGGGACAGATTCTAACTATGGCTACACCTTC
D: TRBD1
V: TRBV6-6
J: TRBJ1-2
size: -

CDR3: CASSISGAEGGYTF
DNA: TGTGCCAGTAGTATTTCGGGGGCTGAGGGTGGCTACACCTTC
D: -
V: TRBV19
J: TRBJ1-2
size: -

CDR3: CASSHRDTYEQYF
DNA: TGTGCCAGCTCGCACAGGGATACCTACGAGCAGTACTTC
D: -
V: TRBV18
J: TRBJ2-7
size: few

CDR3: CASSPLLADTQYF
DNA: TGTGCCAGCTCACCACTACTCGCAGATACGCAGTATTTT
D: -
V: TRBV18
J: TRBJ2-3
size: -

CDR3: CASSLARRETQYF
DNA: TGTGCCAGCAGCTTAGCTAGGAGAGAGACCCAGTACTTC
D: -
V: TRBV7-8
J: TRBJ2-5
size: -

CDR3: CASGEYEQYF
DNA: TGTGCCAGCGGGGAGTACGAGCAGTACTTC
D: -
V: TRBV2
J: TRBJ2-7
size: few

CDR3: CASSLAPAGNQPQHF
DNA: TGTGCCAGCAGCTTGGCCCCGGCGGGAAATCAGCCCCAGCATTTT
D: -
V: TRBV5-5
J: TRBJ1-5
size: few

CDR3: CASSLSGSRSLYEQYF
DNA: TGTGCCAGCAGCTTGAGCGGTAGCAGATCGCTCTACGAGCAGTACTTC
D: -
V: TRBV7-9
J: TRBJ2-7
size: -

CDR3: CASSVVGASGNEQFF
DNA: TGTGCCAGCAGCGTAGTAGGTGCGAGCGGTAATGAGCAGTTCTTC
D: -
V: TRBV9
J: TRBJ2-1
size: -

CDR3: CSTPLPRTDTQYF
DNA: TGCAGCACCCCGTTGCCACGCACAGATACGCAGTATTTT
D: -
V: TRBV29-1
J: TRBJ2-3
size: few

CDR3: CASSFATGSPEQYF
DNA: TGTGCCAGCAGTTTTGCGACAGGGAGTCCCGAGCAGTACTTC
D: TRBD1
V: TRBV7-9
J: TRBJ2-7
size: -

CDR3: CASSTEARLAQYF
DNA: TGTGCCAGCAGCACCGAAGCACGGCTGGCCCAGTACTTC
D: -
V: TRBV7-9
J: TRBJ2-5
size: once

CDR3: CSATKGGEQYF
DNA: TGCAGTGCTACCAAAGGAGGCGAGCAGTACTTC
D: -
V: TRBV20-1
J: TRBJ2-7
size: few

CDR3: CASNLNGRGLRIYEQYF
DNA: TGTGCCAGCAACCTTAACGGGAGAGGTCTGCGAATCTACGAGCAGTACTTC
D: -
V: TRBV7-2
J: TRBJ2-7
size: few

CDR3: CASSFGLRETQYF
DNA: TGTGCCAGCAGCTTTGGTCTACGGGAGACCCAGTACTTC
D: -
V: TRBV7-2
J: TRBJ2-5
size: few

CDR3: CASSLYRSLGYTF
DNA: TGTGCCAGCAGCTTATATCGCAGCCTTGGCTACACCTTC
D: -
V: TRBV7-2
J: TRBJ1-2
size: few

CDR3: CSVAIGGSTDTQYF
DNA: TGCAGCGTTGCTATTGGGGGTTCCACAGATACGCAGTATTTT
D: -
V: TRBV29-1
J: TRBJ2-3
size: few

CDR3: CASSQDPSGRGNEQFF
DNA: TGTGCCAGCAGCCAAGATCCTAGCGGGAGGGGGAATGAGCAGTTCTTC
D: TRBD2
V: TRBV4-2
J: TRBJ2-1
size: few

CDR3: CASSIGGRNYGYTF
DNA: TGTGCCAGTAGTATTGGTGGCAGGAACTATGGCTACACCTTC
D: -
V: TRBV19
J: TRBJ1-2
size: -

CDR3: CASRTRINTDTQYF
DNA: TGTGCCAGCAGGACTAGAATTAACACAGATACGCAGTATTTT
D: -
V: TRBV2
J: TRBJ2-3
size: few

CDR3: CASSSGSATDTQYF
DNA: TGCGCCAGCAGCTCCGGGAGCGCCACAGATACGCAGTATTTT
D: -
V: TRBV10-1
J: TRBJ2-3
size: -

CDR3: CASSLGSFNEKLFF
DNA: TGCGCCAGCAGCTTGGGCAGCTTTAATGAAAAACTGTTTTTT
D: -
V: TRBV5-1
J: TRBJ1-4
size: few

CDR3: CASSFFQPRTSTDTQYF
DNA: TGTGCCAGCAGCTTTTTCCAGCCTAGGACTAGCACAGATACGCAGTATTTT
D: -
V: TRBV5-6
J: TRBJ2-3
size: -

CDR3: CASSPRGGDEQYF
DNA: TGTGCCAGCAGCCCCCGTGGGGGGGACGAGCAGTACTTC
D: TRBD2
V: TRBV13
J: TRBJ2-7
size: few

CDR3: CASRRLGRTDTQYF
DNA: TGTGCCAGCAGACGACTCGGACGGACGGATACGCAGTATTTT
D: -
V: TRBV6-5
J: TRBJ2-3
size: -

CDR3: CASSQTGGVYEQYF
DNA: TGCGCCAGCAGTCAAACAGGGGGCGTCTACGAGCAGTACTTC
D: TRBD1
V: TRBV23-1
J: TRBJ2-7
size: -

CDR3: CASRSGAGNTIYF
DNA: TGTGCCAGCAGGAGCGGGGCTGGAAACACCATATATTTT
D: -
V: TRBV5-8
J: TRBJ1-3
size: few

CDR3: CASSLVGTDIYGYTF
DNA: TGTGCCAGCAGCTTGGTTGGGACAGATATCTATGGCTACACCTTC
D: TRBD1
V: TRBV5-6
J: TRBJ1-2
size: few

CDR3: CASSATGVVGEQYF
DNA: TGTGCCAGCAGCGCTACAGGGGTGGTTGGCGAGCAGTACTTC
D: TRBD1
V: TRBV9
J: TRBJ2-7
size: -

CDR3: CATTMGSTDTQYF
DNA: TGTGCCACGACGATGGGTAGCACAGATACGCAGTATTTT
D: -
V: TRBV15
J: TRBJ2-3
size: -

CDR3: CARPTGRENTGELFF
DNA: TGTGCTAGACCCACGGGGAGGGAGAACACCGGGGAGCTGTTTTTT
D: TRBD2
V: TRBV12-5
J: TRBJ2-2
size: once

CDR3: CASSPIQGPTEAFF
DNA: TGTGCCAGCTCACCAATACAGGGCCCCACTGAAGCTTTCTTT
D: -
V: TRBV18
J: TRBJ1-1
size: few

CDR3: CASGLGTSGSSEQYF
DNA: TGTGCCAGTGGCCTCGGGACTAGCGGGAGTAGCGAGCAGTACTTC
D: TRBD2
V: TRBV28
J: TRBJ2-7
size: -